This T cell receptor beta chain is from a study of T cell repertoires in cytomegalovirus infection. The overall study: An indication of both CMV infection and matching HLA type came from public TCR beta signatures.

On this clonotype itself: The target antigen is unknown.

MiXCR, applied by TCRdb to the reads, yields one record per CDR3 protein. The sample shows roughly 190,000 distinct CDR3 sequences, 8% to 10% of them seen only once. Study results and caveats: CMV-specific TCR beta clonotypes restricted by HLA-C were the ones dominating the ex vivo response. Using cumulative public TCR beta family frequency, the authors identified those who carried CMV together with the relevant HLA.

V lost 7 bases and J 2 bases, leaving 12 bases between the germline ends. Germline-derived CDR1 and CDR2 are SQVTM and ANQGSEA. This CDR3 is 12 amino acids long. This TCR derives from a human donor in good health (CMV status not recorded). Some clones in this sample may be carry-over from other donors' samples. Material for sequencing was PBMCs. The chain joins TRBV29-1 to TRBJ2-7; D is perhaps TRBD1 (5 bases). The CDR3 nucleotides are TGCAGCGGGATGACAGCGACCTACGAGCAGTACTTC. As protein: CSGMTATYEQYF.